This paragraph covers one TCR beta chain sequence. Antigen unknown. This sample was taken from a study of cytomegalovirus exposure and HLA in healthy donors. The wider study: Within an early data release were roughly 90 million unique TCRs drawn from HLA-typed donors.

13 Jbeta primers and 60 Vbeta primers were used for the PCR. Methods used by the authors: Approximately 12 million of the roughly 80 million unique TCR beta chains counted in a later analysis were shared. Profiling relied on immunoSEQ multiplex PCR, and the TCRdb table lists in-frame clones only, not all of them. V and J calls and clone size come straight from that table; D and trimming were deduced from the DNA. The sample has around 130,000 clones, about 78% seen once. V was shortened by 3 bases and J by 7 bases, with 12 bases between the two germline ends. Germline CDR1 MDHEN, CDR2 SYDVKM. This CDR3 contains 13 residues. Findings and caveats of the study: Sequencing had likely introduced a cluster of highly shared sequence variants as an artifact.

The TCR comes from a man over 45 in good health and CMV-seronegative. The J gene is TRBJ1-2, the V gene TRBV28; TRBD1 might be the D (6 bases). Sequenced input: PBMCs. The CDR3: CASSFRGAGGYTF. The CDR3 region has the DNA TGTGCCAGCAGTTTTCGGGGGGCAGGTGGCTACACCTTC.